The rows below give T cell receptor beta chains drawn from one sample of a study of vaccination effects on CD4 cells after COVID-19. The antigens of these receptors remain unknown. Using immunoSEQ multiplex PCR, the repertoire was profiled, and TCRdb retains in-frame clones only, with some absent. The sample lists about 22,000 clones; around 69% were seen once. Sequencing was performed on CD4+ T cells from PBMCs cultured with SARS-CoV-2 spike peptides, taken before COVID-19 vaccination. The receptors derive from a human donor who had a prior SARS-CoV-2 infection. Both conserved end residues are part of each CDR3. The D gene is left open where the match is weak. Expanded clones get a size class; other rows say once, few or many, or leave the size out.

D gene: .; J gene: TRBJ1-2; clone size: .; V gene: TRBV21-1; CDR3 DNA: TGTGCCAGCAGCACTGGTAGGGGGCAGGGGACAGGGAATGGCTACACCTTC; CDR3 protein: CASSTGRGQGTGNGYTF
D gene: .; J gene: TRBJ1-5; clone size: few; V gene: TRBV10-3; CDR3 DNA: TGTGCCATCAGTGACATCACTAGCAATCAGCCCCAGCATTTT; CDR3 protein: CAISDITSNQPQHF
D gene: TRBD2; J gene: TRBJ2-4; clone size: .; V gene: TRBV13; CDR3 DNA: TGTGCCAGCAGCTTAGGCCGGCGCGGGGGGGCAAGTTACATTCAGTACTTC; CDR3 protein: CASSLGRRGGASYIQYF
D gene: .; J gene: TRBJ2-2; clone size: .; V gene: TRBV6-2/TRBV6-3; CDR3 DNA: TGTGCCAGCAGTTATGGGTTTGCCACCGGGGAGCTGTTTTTT; CDR3 protein: CASSYGFATGELFF
D gene: .; J gene: TRBJ1-4; clone size: .; V gene: TRBV2; CDR3 DNA: TGTGCCAGCATTTCCCCGGGGCTGGGGGAAAAACTGTTTTTT; CDR3 protein: CASISPGLGEKLFF
D gene: TRBD1; J gene: TRBJ1-3; clone size: .; V gene: TRBV5-1; CDR3 DNA: TGCGCCAGCAGCCGGATGTTGTCCGGGACAGGGCCTGGAAACACCATATATTTT; CDR3 protein: CASSRMLSGTGPGNTIYF
D gene: .; J gene: TRBJ2-1; clone size: .; V gene: TRBV3-1/TRBV3-2; CDR3 DNA: TGTGCCAGCAGCCATTCAAGCAATGAGCAGTTCTTC; CDR3 protein: CASSHSSNEQFF
D gene: .; J gene: TRBJ2-3; clone size: .; V gene: TRBV24-1; CDR3 DNA: TGTGCCACCAGTGATCAGTACGCAAGCACAGATACGCAGTATTTT; CDR3 protein: CATSDQYASTDTQYF
D gene: .; J gene: TRBJ2-1; clone size: .; V gene: TRBV2; CDR3 DNA: TGTGCCAGCAGTGTCGGCAGGGATAGCTCCTACAATGAGCAGTTCTTC; CDR3 protein: CASSVGRDSSYNEQFF
D gene: .; J gene: TRBJ1-5; clone size: .; V gene: TRBV6-5; CDR3 DNA: TGTGCCAGCAGTTTCCCCGACAGTTACAATCAGCCCCAGCATTTT; CDR3 protein: CASSFPDSYNQPQHF
D gene: TRBD2; J gene: TRBJ2-3; clone size: few; V gene: TRBV27; CDR3 DNA: TGTGCCAGCTCGGGACTAGCGGGGGCAGCAGATACGCAGTATTTT; CDR3 protein: CASSGLAGAADTQYF
D gene: .; J gene: TRBJ2-7; clone size: few; V gene: TRBV5-1; CDR3 DNA: TGCGCCAGCAGCTTCCGGGAGACCTCCTACGAGCAGTACTTC; CDR3 protein: CASSFRETSYEQYF
D gene: .; J gene: TRBJ1-3; clone size: .; V gene: TRBV19; CDR3 DNA: TGTGCCAGTAGTATCACAGGGTCTGGAAACACCATATATTTT; CDR3 protein: CASSITGSGNTIYF
D gene: .; J gene: TRBJ2-2; clone size: .; V gene: TRBV4-2; CDR3 DNA: TGTGCCAGCAAGCCCAAAACTACAAACACCGGGGAGCTGTTTTTT; CDR3 protein: CASKPKTTNTGELFF
D gene: .; J gene: TRBJ2-7; clone size: .; V gene: TRBV7-2; CDR3 DNA: TGTGCCAGCAGCATTTACAGGGTAGACGAGCAGTACTTC; CDR3 protein: CASSIYRVDEQYF
D gene: TRBD1; J gene: TRBJ1-1; clone size: once; V gene: TRBV5-4; CDR3 DNA: TGTGCCAGCAGCATTGACAGGGGGAACACTGAAGCTTTCTTT; CDR3 protein: CASSIDRGNTEAFF
D gene: TRBD1; J gene: TRBJ1-2; clone size: few; V gene: TRBV7-2; CDR3 DNA: TGTGCCAGCAGCTTTGGGACAGGGGCTAGTCTACTCTATGGCTACACCTTC; CDR3 protein: CASSFGTGASLLYGYTF
D gene: .; J gene: TRBJ2-1; clone size: .; V gene: TRBV9; CDR3 DNA: TGTGCCAGCAGCACCCCCCTCCAGGGTAGCAGGAATGAGCAGTTCTTC; CDR3 protein: CASSTPLQGSRNEQFF
D gene: .; J gene: TRBJ1-1; clone size: .; V gene: TRBV7-9; CDR3 DNA: TGTGCCAGCAGCTTAGAGGAGACCACTGAAGCTTTCTTT; CDR3 protein: CASSLEETTEAFF
D gene: .; J gene: TRBJ2-2; clone size: .; V gene: TRBV3-1/TRBV3-2; CDR3 DNA: TGTGCCAGCAGCTGGGGGGTGGAGGACACCGGGGAGCTGTTTTTT; CDR3 protein: CASSWGVEDTGELFF
D gene: TRBD1; J gene: TRBJ2-5; clone size: .; V gene: TRBV7-2; CDR3 DNA: TGTGCCAGCAGCCCCCCCCACCAATACAGGGGGAAGGCCCAGTACTTC; CDR3 protein: CASSPPHQYRGKAQYF
D gene: TRBD2; J gene: TRBJ2-5; clone size: many; V gene: TRBV10-1; CDR3 DNA: TGCGCCAGCAGTCGGACTAGCGGGAGGGCCGAGACCCAGTACTTC; CDR3 protein: CASSRTSGRAETQYF
D gene: TRBD1; J gene: TRBJ2-2; clone size: .; V gene: TRBV3-1/TRBV3-2; CDR3 DNA: TGTGCCAGCCAACAGGGGGCGGGCACCGGGGAGCTGTTTTTT; CDR3 protein: CASQQGAGTGELFF
D gene: .; J gene: TRBJ2-1; clone size: .; V gene: TRBV4-1; CDR3 DNA: TGCGCCAGCAGCCAAGTGGGGGTTTATGAGCAGTTCTTC; CDR3 protein: CASSQVGVYEQFF
D gene: TRBD2; J gene: TRBJ2-1; clone size: .; V gene: TRBV15; CDR3 DNA: TGTGCCACCACGTCAGGATCCGCGGGAGAATACAATGAGCAGTTCTTC; CDR3 protein: CATTSGSAGEYNEQFF
D gene: TRBD1; J gene: TRBJ1-1; clone size: few; V gene: TRBV27; CDR3 DNA: TGTGCCAGCAGTTTACCGTCAGGGGGCGGCACTGAAGCTTTCTTT; CDR3 protein: CASSLPSGGGTEAFF
D gene: TRBD2; J gene: TRBJ2-5; clone size: .; V gene: TRBV30; CDR3 DNA: TGTGCCTGGAGCCTACTAGCGGGCCAAGAGACCCAGTACTTC; CDR3 protein: CAWSLLAGQETQYF
D gene: .; J gene: TRBJ2-5; clone size: .; V gene: TRBV29-1; CDR3 DNA: TGCAGCGTGGCCCCGAGGGGCCCCAAAAAGTACTTC; CDR3 protein: CSVAPRGPKKYF
D gene: .; J gene: TRBJ1-1; clone size: .; V gene: TRBV5-1; CDR3 DNA: TGCGCCAGCAGCCCCGGACAGAACACTGAAGCTTTCTTT; CDR3 protein: CASSPGQNTEAFF